This T cell receptor beta chain originates from a study of Tregs in tolerant kidney transplant recipients. Study conclusions and caveats: Tolerant patients' donor-specific Tregs expanded beyond overall Tregs, suggesting antigen-driven growth. Activated donor B cell expansion appeared to reveal the most relevant donor-specific TCRbeta repertoire.

Here immunoSEQ multiplex PCR was the method, and the copy in TCRdb shows in-frame clones only, minus some. The profile shows about 55,000 clones, around 93% of them singletons. Mixed chimerism was transient after nonmyeloablative marrow transplants from related graft donors. CD4+CD25+CD127- Tregs, CD4+CD25- non-Tregs, CD4 and CD8 cells were sorted. Points on this clone: Antigen unknown.

Germline CDR1 reads LGHNA; CDR2 reads YSLEER. The V end lost 1 base, the J end lost 1 base, and 6 bases lay between the germline ends. The CDR3 extends over 14 amino acids. The chain employs TRBV4-3 and TRBJ2-3, with TRBD2 as a possible D gene (5 bases). The sequencing here drew on CD8+ T cells from blood (PBMCs), taken 24 months after the transplant. This receptor was identified in a human patient who received a combined kidney and bone marrow transplant. Some T cells may trace back to the graft donor. The CDR3 loop is CASSQGGRTDTQYF. The CDR3 DNA sequence: TGCGCCAGCAGCCAAGGAGGGCGCACAGATACGCAGTATTTT.